The clone carrying this T cell receptor (beta chain) has just a few counts. What it recognizes is unknown. This CDR3 comprises 13 residues. Germline V gene data show CDR1 as LGHDT and CDR2 as YNNKEL (reference sequence). The germline V and J ends were trimmed by 4 bases and 11 bases, with 17 bases remaining between them. These data come from a study of T cells after yellow fever vaccination. Template switching by 5'RACE produced TCR cDNA, adding a universal primer site and UMIs. TCRdb called the 5' RACE reads again in MiXCR, with one record for every CDR3 protein. The repertoire holds about 240,000 distinct CDR3 sequences, 6.9% seen once, with roughly 0.93% in the top ten. Study results and caveats: The secondary response was weaker but peaked faster, day 5 versus 15.

The sequenced sample was CD4+ T cells sorted from PBMCs, obtained 15 days after the yellow fever booster vaccination. The chain joins TRBV3-1 to TRBJ1-1; D is perhaps TRBD1 (6 bases). This sequence was found in a man aged 30 to 39 who received the YFV17D yellow fever vaccine. The CDR3 DNA reads TGTGCCAGCAGCCCACAGGGATTTTTCGATGCTTTCTTT. This translates into CASSPQGFFDAFF.